A single sample gave rise to the 12 T cell receptor beta chains below, sequenced in a study of T cell repertoires in ileal Crohn's disease. Profiled with immunoSEQ multiplex PCR; TCRdb holds only in-frame clones, not every one. Of about 62,000 clones listed, 85% to 90% were seen once; the top ten hold about 1.9%. The time point is: neoterminal ileum biopsy at postoperative endoscopy, about 6 months after surgery. What was sequenced was ileal tissue. Receptors originate from an adult with Crohn's disease.

V and J are TRBV2 and TRBJ1-5; 7 bases line up with TRBD1. Germline values: CDR1 SNHLY, CDR2 FYNNEI. The CDR3 consists of 14 residues. V lost 4 bases, J lost 4 bases, and 4 bases stayed unmatched. The CDR3 bases are TGTGCCAGCAGTGGGACAGGACGAAATCAGCCCCAGCATTTT. This codes for CASSGTGRNQPQHF.

The chain is built from TRBV5-1 and TRBJ2-7, with D maybe TRBD1 (6 bases). V shed 2 bases and J shed 3 bases, with 12 bases lying between them. This CDR3 spans 14 amino acids. CDR1 is SGHRS, CDR2 YFSETQ, per germline. The CDR3 protein is CASSLMGQGYEQYF. CDR3 DNA: TGCGCCAGCAGCTTAATGGGACAAGGCTACGAGCAGTACTTC. Filled out from reference TRBV5-1 and TRBJ2-7, the complete variable domain reads KAGVTQTPRYLIKTRGQQVTLSCSPISGHRSVSWYQQTPGQGLQFLFEYFSETQRNKGNFPGRFSGRQFSNSRSEMNVSTLELGDSALYLCASSLMGQGYEQYFGPGTRLTVT.

This chain joins TRBV5-1 and TRBJ1-5; no firm D call. CDR3 length: 16 residues. Trimming took off 0 bases at V and 0 bases at J, with 10 bases between the two ends. Germline lookup yields CDR1 SGHRS and CDR2 YFSETQ. The CDR3 DNA is TGCGCCAGCAGCTTGGGTACAATCAATAGCAATCAGCCCCAGCATTTT. Protein product: CASSLGTINSNQPQHF.

This rearrangement joins TRBV7-8 to TRBJ1-2; D not resolved. Trimming took off 1 base at V and 8 bases at J, with 17 bases between the two ends. Germline loops: CDR1 SGHVS, CDR2 FQNEAQ. This CDR3 is built from 15 residues. The CDR3 loop reads CASSLVFGSLAGYTF. The CDR3 DNA reads TGTGCCAGCAGCTTAGTTTTTGGCTCCCTCGCCGGCTACACCTTC.

The chain joins TRBV19 to TRBJ2-3, with D possibly matching TRBD2 (7 bases). Trimming removed 1 base at V and 5 bases at J, with 28 bases between. The germline V gene has CDR1 LNHDA and CDR2 SQIVND (reference sequence). The CDR3 is 20 amino acids. CDR3 DNA sequence: TGTGCCAGTAGTATAGCCGGTGGGATTGGGGGCGGGAGATTCGGAGATACGCAGTATTTT. Translated, it gives CASSIAGGIGGGRFGDTQYF.

Here the CDR3 reads CASSQDTGWNTEAFF. Written as DNA, the CDR3 is TGTGCCAGCAGCCAAGATACCGGGTGGAACACTGAAGCTTTCTTT. The chain joins TRBV14 to TRBJ1-1; D remains unclear. V gave up 0 bases and J gave up 1 base, with 9 bases separating them. Germline CDR1 SGHDN, CDR2 FVKESK. This CDR3 is 15 amino acids long.

The gene calls are TRBV7-2 and TRBJ2-3; TRBD1 matches at 8 bases. Germline lookup yields CDR1 SGHTA and CDR2 FQGNSA. The CDR3 has 20 residues. With V trimmed by 0 bases and J by 3 bases, 17 bases remained unmatched. CDR3 amino acids: CASSLALSSRGTGLTDTQYF. Here the CDR3 DNA reads TGTGCCAGCAGCTTAGCTTTATCTTCGAGGGGGACAGGCTTAACAGATACGCAGTATTTT.

The CDR3, as DNA: TGTGCCTGGGCGACCGCGGGGTCCGAAAAACTGTTTTTT. Its translation: CAWATAGSEKLFF. The chain employs TRBV30 and TRBJ1-4; no definite D call. Trimming cost V 5 bases and J 8 bases, with 15 bases left between them. Per the germline V gene, CDR1 is GTSNPN and CDR2 is SVGIG (reference sequence). This CDR3 spans 13 amino acids.

The chain is built from TRBV29-1 and TRBJ1-1; 9 nucleotides match TRBD1. CDR1 and CDR2 (germline): SQVTM, ANQGSEA. V lost 7 bases, J lost 7 bases, and 10 bases stayed unmatched. The CDR3 loop spans 13 amino acids. The CDR3 DNA is TGCAGCGCGCAACAGGGGGCTGAAGGTGAAGCTTTCTTT. Translating it yields CSAQQGAEGEAFF.

This clone appeared a single time. The genes are TRBV29-1 and TRBJ1-6, with 7 bases identical to TRBD1. The V and J ends lost 4 bases and 5 bases, in that order; junction bases with no gene match: 11. The CDR3 length is 16 residues. Germline values: CDR1 SQVTM, CDR2 ANQGSEA. In nucleotides, the CDR3 is TGCAGCGTTGCCCGAGGAGGGACAGCCGATAATTCACCCCTCCACTTT. Translated: CSVARGGTADNSPLHF.

This sequence joins TRBV14 and TRBJ2-1; 12 nucleotides match TRBD2. The CDR3 totals 15 residues. V was pared by 1 base and J by 7 bases, with 2 bases of the junction left unmatched. Germline V gene lookup returns CDR1 SGHDN and CDR2 FVKESK. The CDR3 protein is CASSQGTSGVNEQFF. CDR3 DNA: TGTGCCAGCAGCCAAGGGACTAGCGGGGTGAATGAGCAGTTCTTC.

This chain uses TRBV27 with TRBJ2-3; D is uncertain. Germline values: CDR1 MNHEY, CDR2 SMNVEV (reference sequence). The CDR3 extends over 13 amino acids. Trimming removed 6 bases from V and 2 bases from J, with 9 bases in between. DNA of the CDR3: TGTGCCAGCAGAGCTAAACCCACAGATACGCAGTATTTT. It is translated as CASRAKPTDTQYF.